This T cell receptor beta chain was recovered during a study of T cell responses to AZD1222 COVID-19 vaccine. In the study overall: Second-dose intervals near 4 or 12 weeks were combined.

Sequenced by immunoSEQ multiplex PCR; TCRdb stores in-frame clones only, minus some. This sample has 60,000 to 100,000 clones, with around 87% found just once. The sequence was collected from an adult in good health. The specimen was peripheral blood, collected on day 0 of AZD1222 vaccination.

The CDR3: CASSEFGEHNEQFF. CDR3 DNA: TGTGCCAGCAGTGAATTTGGGGAGCACAATGAGCAGTTCTTC. V is TRBV25-1 and J is TRBJ2-1, with a weak D call TRBD2 (5 bases). The CDR3 covers 14 residues. CDR1 is MGHDK, CDR2 SYGVNS, per germline. V was shortened by 1 base and J by 5 bases, with 9 bases between the two germline ends.